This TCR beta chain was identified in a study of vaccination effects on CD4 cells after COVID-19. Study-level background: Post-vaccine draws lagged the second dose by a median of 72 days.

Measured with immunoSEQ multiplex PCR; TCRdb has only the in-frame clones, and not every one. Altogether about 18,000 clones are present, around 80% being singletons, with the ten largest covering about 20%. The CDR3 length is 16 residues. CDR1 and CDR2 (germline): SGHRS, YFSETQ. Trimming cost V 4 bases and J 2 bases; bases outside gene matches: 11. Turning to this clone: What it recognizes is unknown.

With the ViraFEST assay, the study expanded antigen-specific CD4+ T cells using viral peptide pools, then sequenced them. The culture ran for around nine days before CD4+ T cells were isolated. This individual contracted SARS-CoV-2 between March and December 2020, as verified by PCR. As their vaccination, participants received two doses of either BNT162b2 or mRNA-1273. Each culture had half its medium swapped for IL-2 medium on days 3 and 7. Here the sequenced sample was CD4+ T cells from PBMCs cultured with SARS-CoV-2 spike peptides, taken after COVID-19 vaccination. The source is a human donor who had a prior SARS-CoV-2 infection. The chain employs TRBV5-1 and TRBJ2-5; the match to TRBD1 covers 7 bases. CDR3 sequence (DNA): TGCGCCAGCAGCACACCGGGACAGTCAAATCAAGAGACCCAGTACTTC. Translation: CASSTPGQSNQETQYF. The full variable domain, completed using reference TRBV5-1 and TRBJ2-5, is KAGVTQTPRYLIKTRGQQVTLSCSPISGHRSVSWYQQTPGQGLQFLFEYFSETQRNKGNFPGRFSGRQFSNSRSEMNVSTLELGDSALYLCASSTPGQSNQETQYFGPGTRLLVL.